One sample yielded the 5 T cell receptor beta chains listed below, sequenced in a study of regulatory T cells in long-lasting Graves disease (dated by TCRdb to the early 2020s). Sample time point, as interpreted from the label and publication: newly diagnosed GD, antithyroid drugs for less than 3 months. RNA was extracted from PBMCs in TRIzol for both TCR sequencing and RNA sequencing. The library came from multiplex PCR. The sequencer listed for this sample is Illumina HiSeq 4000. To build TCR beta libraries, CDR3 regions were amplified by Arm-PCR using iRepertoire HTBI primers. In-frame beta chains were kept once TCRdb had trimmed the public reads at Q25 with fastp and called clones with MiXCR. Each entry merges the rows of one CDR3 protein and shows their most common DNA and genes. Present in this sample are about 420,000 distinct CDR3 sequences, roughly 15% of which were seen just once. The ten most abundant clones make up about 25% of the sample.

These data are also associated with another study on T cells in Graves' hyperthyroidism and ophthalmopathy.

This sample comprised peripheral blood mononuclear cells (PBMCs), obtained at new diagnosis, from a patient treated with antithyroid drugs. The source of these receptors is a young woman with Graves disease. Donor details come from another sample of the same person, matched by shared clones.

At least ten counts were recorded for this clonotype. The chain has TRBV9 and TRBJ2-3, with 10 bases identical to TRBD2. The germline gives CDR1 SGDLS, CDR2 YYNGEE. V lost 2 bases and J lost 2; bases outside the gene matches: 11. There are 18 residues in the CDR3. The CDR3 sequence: CASSVGSLAGVTTDTQYF. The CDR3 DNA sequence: TGTGCCAGCAGCGTCGGTTCCCTAGCGGGAGTAACCACAGATACGCAGTATTTT. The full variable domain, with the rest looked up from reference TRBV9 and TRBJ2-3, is DSGVTQTPKHLITATGQRVTLRCSPRSGDLSVYWYQQSLDQGLQFLIQYYNGEERAKGNILERFSAQQFPDLHSELNLSSLELGDSALYFCASSVGSLAGVTTDTQYFGPGTRLTVL.

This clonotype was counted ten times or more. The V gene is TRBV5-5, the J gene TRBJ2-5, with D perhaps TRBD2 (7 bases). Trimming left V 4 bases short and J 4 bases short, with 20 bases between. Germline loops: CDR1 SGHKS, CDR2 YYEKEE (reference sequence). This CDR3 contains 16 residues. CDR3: CASSAASGQGRETQYF. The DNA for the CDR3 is TGTGCCAGCAGCGCCGCTAGCGGCCAGGGGCGAGAGACCCAGTACTTC.

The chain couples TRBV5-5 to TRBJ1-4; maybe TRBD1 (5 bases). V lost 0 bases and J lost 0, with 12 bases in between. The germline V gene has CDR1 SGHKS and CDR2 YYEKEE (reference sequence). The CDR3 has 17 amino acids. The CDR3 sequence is CASSLALGVTTNEKLFF. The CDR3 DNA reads TGTGCCAGCAGCTTGGCATTAGGGGTTACAACTAATGAAAAACTGTTTTTT.

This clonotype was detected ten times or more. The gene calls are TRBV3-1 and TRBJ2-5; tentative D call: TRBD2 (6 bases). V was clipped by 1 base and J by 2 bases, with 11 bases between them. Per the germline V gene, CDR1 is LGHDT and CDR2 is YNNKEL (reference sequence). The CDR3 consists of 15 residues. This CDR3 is CASSQGGTPQETQYF. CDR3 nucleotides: TGTGCCAGCAGCCAAGGCGGGACTCCACAAGAGACCCAGTACTTC.

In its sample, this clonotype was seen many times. Here the CDR3 DNA reads TGTGCCAGCAGTTTATCCCCAGGGAGAGGTGTTGGTTCCTACAATGAGCAGTTCTTC. Amino acids: CASSLSPGRGVGSYNEQFF. The genes are TRBV28 and TRBJ2-1; D tentatively reads TRBD1 or TRBD2 (5 bases each). Deletions cut 1 base from V and 1 base from J, with 20 bases between. The CDR3 consists of 19 residues. Germline CDR1 reads MDHEN; CDR2 reads SYDVKM.